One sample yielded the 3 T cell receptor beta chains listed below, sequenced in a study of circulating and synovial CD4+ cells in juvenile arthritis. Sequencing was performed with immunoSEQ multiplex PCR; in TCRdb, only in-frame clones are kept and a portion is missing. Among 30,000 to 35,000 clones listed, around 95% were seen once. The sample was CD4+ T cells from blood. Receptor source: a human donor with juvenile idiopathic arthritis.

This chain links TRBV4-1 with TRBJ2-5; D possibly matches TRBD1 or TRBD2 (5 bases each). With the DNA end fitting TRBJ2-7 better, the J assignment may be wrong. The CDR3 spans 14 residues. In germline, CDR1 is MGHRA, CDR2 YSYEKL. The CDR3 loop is CASSPGTTDYEQYF. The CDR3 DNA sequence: TGCGCCAGCAGCCCTGGGACCACGGACTACGAGCAGTACTTC.

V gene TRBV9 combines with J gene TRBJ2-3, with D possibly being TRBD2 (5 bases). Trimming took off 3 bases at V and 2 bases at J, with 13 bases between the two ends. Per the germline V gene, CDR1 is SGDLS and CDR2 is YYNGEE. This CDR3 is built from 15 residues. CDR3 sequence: CASSGRGRHTDTQYF. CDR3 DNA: TGTGCCAGCAGCGGACGAGGGAGACACACAGATACGCAGTATTTT.

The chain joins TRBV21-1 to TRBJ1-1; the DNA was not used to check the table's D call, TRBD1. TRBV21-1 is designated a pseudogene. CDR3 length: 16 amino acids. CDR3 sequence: CASSKGPGGHNTEAFF. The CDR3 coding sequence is TGTGCCAGCAGCAAAGGGCCAGGGGGGCATAACACTGAAGCTTTCTTT.